Detailed here is one T cell receptor (beta chain). The target of this receptor is not known. One base away there is no much larger clone; base qualities are not given. TCRbeta CDR3 regions were amplified from genomic DNA by means of the immunoSEQ Assay, a bias-controlled multiplex PCR. On the authors' methods: The number of nucleated cells in each sample was estimated from the amplification of reference gene primers within the assay. To quantify the absolute abundance of each unique TCRbeta CDR3 rearrangement, sequence reads were collapsed and filtered. For each sample, productive Simpson clonality was calculated as the square root of Simpson's diversity index across productive rearrangements. Drawn from immuneACCESS, this table holds only the in-frame rearrangements with V and J called that TCRdb kept. Clones are partly lost; checked studies trace under half to an unresolved V gene and leave the rest unexplained. V, J and clone size are those of that table, while D and trimming were read from the DNA. Recorded for this sample are nearly 250,000 clones; around 85% of them occurred a single time. The ten largest account for approximately 9% of the sample.

These data are taken from a study of blood T cell repertoires in COVID-19 (dated by TCRdb to about 2020). Background for the entire study: Samples covering the acute and convalescent phases of COVID-19 were provided by collaborators in the United States, Italy and Spain. Where HLA class I and class II types were available, the types were taken from metadata supplied by the sample provider, not from assay-based typing. A freely available public database, intended as a resource for researchers studying the immune response to SARS-CoV-2, is where the repertoires were released. The material from the prospective study consisted of cDNA or gDNA derived from T cells, B-cell-depleted T cells, or PBMCs. Deeply sampled blood TCRbeta repertoires from subjects exposed to, actively infected with, or recovered from COVID-19 were included in the dataset. The samples were drawn from the first 160 participants of the ongoing ImmuneRACE study and from about 1,200 subjects provided by 6 global collaborators. The sample metadata nearly always contained a de-identified subject ID, COVID-19 status, age in years and sex.

CDR1 is given as ENHRY and CDR2 as SYGVKD, both from the germline V gene. The cysteine opens and the phenylalanine closes a CDR3 of 15 amino acids. Only the CDR3 DNA stays, 45 bases, in frame from base 1. The germline V end is reduced by 4 bases and the J end by 9 bases; junction bases left unmatched: 10. Broader findings and caveats from the paper: The quantity of clinical and demographic metadata differed by source and by participant and was supplied without curation.

Enrolling through a virtual design, the prospective study's participants ranged in age from roughly 18 to 89 years and lived across about two dozen United States geographic areas. In the prospective study, participants were assigned to cohorts based on the clinical history participants reported in a screening survey and a study questionnaire. In the prospective study, mobile phlebotomists collected whole blood, serum and a nasopharyngeal or oropharyngeal swab from each participant. Prospective study participants could optionally give additional blood draws and questionnaires over an approximately two-month period. Before DNA extraction, blood samples from the prospective study were shipped at room temperature or frozen.

Recombination joined TRBV10-3 with TRBJ1-5, with TRBD1 identical over 9 junction bases. Sequenced material: PBMCs or T cells enriched from blood (not recorded which). The TCR sequence derives from a woman in her forties or fifties with acute COVID-19. The sequenced DNA is TGTGCCATCAGTGGACAGGGGGGCAAAAGCTCGCCCCAGCATTTT. This is translated as CAISGQGGKSSPQHF.